The 6 T cell receptor beta chains listed next were all sequenced from one sample in a study of cytomegalovirus exposure and HLA in healthy donors. With 60 Vbeta and 13 Jbeta primers, the PCR was carried out. Assay used: immunoSEQ multiplex PCR; TCRdb lists only in-frame clones, some missing. Found here are 100,000 or so clones, around 74% of them singletons; the top ten hold around 8.6%. The sample was PBMCs. These TCRs come from a woman between 40 and 55 years old in good health and CMV-seropositive.

This chain links TRBV9 with TRBJ1-6; 9 bases agree with TRBD1. CDR1 is SGDLS and CDR2 is YYNGEE in the germline V gene. The CDR3 consists of 13 residues. V lost 4 bases and J lost 9; bases outside the gene matches: 2. The CDR3 DNA reads TGTGCCAGCAGCACAGGGGGCCGTTCACCCCTCCACTTT. Its protein product is CASSTGGRSPLHF. Full variable domain (remainder filled in from reference TRBV9 and TRBJ1-6): DSGVTQTPKHLITATGQRVTLRCSPRSGDLSVYWYQQSLDQGLQFLIQYYNGEERAKGNILERFSAQQFPDLHSELNLSSLELGDSALYFCASSTGGRSPLHFGNGTRLTVT.

The chain has TRBV5-4 and TRBJ1-6; TRBD1 might be the D (5 bases). CDR3 size: 17 residues. The germline V and J ends were trimmed by 0 bases and 8 bases, with 18 bases remaining between them. In germline, CDR1 is SGHNT, CDR2 YYREEE (reference sequence). CDR3 DNA: TGTGCCAGCAGCTTGGGTAGGGACGCAGGGAGGGATTCACCCCTCCACTTT. This gives the protein CASSLGRDAGRDSPLHF.

The chain joins TRBV7-2 to TRBJ1-3; a weak D match, TRBD1 (6 bases). The CDR3 spans 17 residues. Germline V lookup: CDR1 SGHTA, CDR2 FQGNSA. V gave up 10 bases and J gave up 2 bases, with 24 bases separating them. Here the CDR3 DNA reads TGTGCCATCAGTGTTATACCCAGGACAGCACCTGGAAACACCATATATTTT. Its protein is CAISVIPRTAPGNTIYF. The whole variable domain, filled in from reference TRBV7-2 and TRBJ1-3, reads GAGVSQSPSNKVTEKGKDVELRCDPISGHTALYWYRQSLGQGLEFLIYFQGNSAPDKSGLPSDRFSAERTGGSVSTLTIQRTQQEDSAVYLCAISVIPRTAPGNTIYFGEGSWLTVV.

CDR3 region: CASRNRPYNSPLHF. In nucleotides, the CDR3 is TGTGCCAGCAGGAACAGGCCCTATAATTCACCCCTCCACTTT. This sequence joins TRBV2 and TRBJ1-6; D might be TRBD1 (5 bases). Per germline, CDR1 SNHLY and CDR2 FYNNEI. The CDR3 sequence is 14 residues long. Trimming shortened V by 6 bases and J by 2 bases, and 8 bases separated the two germline ends.

This rearrangement joins TRBV12-5 to TRBJ1-1; 7 bases line up with TRBD1. Germline trimming cut 4 bases from V and 5 bases from J; bases unmatched to any gene: 4. The CDR3 sequence is 13 residues long. The germline gives CDR1 LGHNT, CDR2 FRNRAP. CDR3 amino acids: CASGSDRETEAFF. The CDR3 bases are TGTGCTAGTGGTTCAGACAGGGAAACTGAAGCTTTCTTT.

This clone was recorded a few times. The chain uses TRBV5-4 and TRBJ2-2; 7 bases fit TRBD2. The CDR3 runs 14 residues. The J segment lost 6 bases and the V segment lost 4 bases, leaving 6 bases of the junction unmatched. Germline V lookup: CDR1 SGHNT, CDR2 YYREEE (reference sequence). The DNA of the CDR3 is TGTGCCAGCAGCGTGCGGGAGTACGCCGGGGAGCTGTTTTTT. Amino acid sequence: CASSVREYAGELFF.